This T cell receptor (beta chain) is drawn from a study of T-cell memory formation after mild COVID-19. TCRdb re-analysed the 5' RACE reads in MiXCR, keeping a single row per CDR3 protein. The sample includes a few hundred thousand distinct CDR3 sequences, roughly 15% of them seen just once. The CDR3 is made up of 13 amino acids. V was pared by 5 bases and J by 3 bases, with 10 bases between. Germline values: CDR1 SGHTA, CDR2 FQGNSA. This receptor was identified in a man between 18 and 35 years old who had mild COVID-19 (a few samples of this study predate the infection). Cell type and time point are not known. Sequencing used PBMCs or a T cell subset sorted from them (not recorded which). The chain couples TRBV7-2 to TRBJ1-2; D remains unclear. CDR3 amino acids: CASSTNSYYGYTF. The CDR3 bases are TGTGCCAGCAGCACGAACAGCTACTATGGCTACACCTTC.